This T cell receptor (beta chain) was found in a study of T cell repertoires in cytomegalovirus infection. Overall study context: Public TCR beta signature analysis indicated the presence of both CMV infection and matching HLA type. Study-wide points: Identification of carriers of CMV plus the relevant HLA was achieved through cumulative public TCR beta family frequency.

CDR3 length: 14 amino acids. V was clipped by 4 bases and J by 4 bases, with 13 bases between them. CDR1 SGDLS and CDR2 YYNGEE come from the germline V gene. On this clonotype: Antigen unknown.

TCRdb used MiXCR to reprocess the reads, holding one entry per CDR3 protein. The table has some 560,000 distinct CDR3 sequences, around two fifths seen once. The chain combines TRBV9 with TRBJ2-3, with D possibly being TRBD2 (6 bases). This material consisted of cultured PBMCs, taken from culture after CMV antigen stimulation. This sequence was found in a human donor in good health (CMV status not recorded). Some clones in this sample may be carry-over from other donors' samples. The CDR3 coding sequence is TGTGCCAGCAGCCTCTCGGGGGTGCCAGATACGCAGTATTTT. This gives the protein CASSLSGVPDTQYF.